A single sample is the source of the 5 T cell receptor beta chains below, sequenced in a study of Ad26.COV2.S vaccination and SARS-CoV-2 variants. Sequencing used immunoSEQ multiplex PCR; TCRdb keeps in-frame clones, though not all of them. In the table there are 300,000 to 450,000 clones, about 91% of which are singletons. The specimen comprised peripheral blood, sampled after recovery from COVID-19. Receptor source: a human donor who had recovered from COVID-19.

The chain has TRBV27 and TRBJ2-7, with 7 nucleotides matching TRBD2. V was clipped by 6 bases and J by 5 bases; unmatched bases: 7. Germline assignment: CDR1 MNHEY and CDR2 SMNVEV (reference sequence). The CDR3 has 13 amino acids. Here the CDR3 reads CASSHGEGDEQYF. In DNA, the CDR3 is TGTGCCAGCAGCCATGGGGAGGGCGACGAGCAGTACTTC.

The rearrangement links TRBV4-2 to TRBJ2-3; TRBD2 agrees at 9 bases. CDR1 is LGHNA, CDR2 YNFKEQ, per germline. J lost 1 base, V lost 1 base, and 12 bases had no gene match. CDR3 length equals 19 residues. The chain's CDR3 is CASSQVLAGALVGTDTQYF. In DNA form, the CDR3 reads TGTGCCAGCAGCCAAGTATTAGCGGGGGCCCTGGTGGGCACAGATACGCAGTATTTT.

In this sample, this clone turned up a few times. The gene calls are TRBV27 and TRBJ2-7; D gene uncertain. Germline values: CDR1 MNHEY, CDR2 SMNVEV (reference sequence). The ends were cut back, 2 bases at V and 6 bases at J, with 2 bases in the middle. The CDR3 sequence is 10 residues long. CDR3 amino acids: CASSLVEQYF. The CDR3 DNA reads TGTGCCAGCAGTTTAGTCGAGCAGTACTTC.

The rearrangement joins TRBV12-5 to TRBJ1-1; D ambiguous. The CDR3 consists of 13 residues. In germline, CDR1 is LGHNT, CDR2 FRNRAP. V lost 0 bases to trimming and J lost 1 base, with 3 bases between them. The CDR3 reads CASGLVQNTEAFF. CDR3 bases: TGTGCTAGTGGTTTGGTACAGAACACTGAAGCTTTCTTT.

The chain combines TRBV7-2 with TRBJ2-7, with 9 nucleotides matching TRBD1. After removal of 5 bases from V and 1 base from J, the junction contained 6 bases not matched to a gene. The CDR3 runs to 15 residues. CDR1 SGHTA and CDR2 FQGNSA come from the germline V gene. The DNA of the CDR3 is TGTGCCAGCAGCCCCCCCGGGACAGGGTCCTACGAGCAGTACTTC. Protein sequence: CASSPPGTGSYEQYF.